This TCR beta chain originates from a study of human T cells and chemical hapten exposure. As for the study in general: An area of 2 cm by more than 1.5 cm on upper inner arm skin received 2% DPC for sensitization.

This sample's time point: patch test 1, 2 weeks after DPC sensitization. Treatment described: therapeutic diphenylcyclopropenone sensitization with weekly scalp DPC. Unique molecular identifiers were linked by the library to individual cDNA molecules. Study processing details: With a range of about 23,224 to 690,600, the median per sample was around 96,000 TCRs. MiXCR, run by TCRdb on the RACE reads, gives a single entry per CDR3 protein. The V and J calls were not made by the authors but by TCRdb's processing. Counted here are 180,000 or so distinct CDR3 sequences, roughly 14% occurring once; the ten biggest clones make up approximately 1.5%. In germline, CDR1 is SQVTM, CDR2 ANQGSEA. The CDR3 has 14 residues. J was trimmed by 5 bases and V by 6 bases; bases with no gene match: 6. In regard to this clonotype: Its antigen is as yet unknown.

Study outcomes and limitations: Among TCRs, those above 1 in 1000 frequency were unaffected by DPC sensitization.

The source material was whole blood, sampled in connection with sensitization to the hapten diphenylcyclopropenone (DPC). V and J are TRBV29-1 and TRBJ2-1; 11 bases match TRBD1. The clonotype originates from a woman aged 30 to 39 with alopecia areata. Some clones in this sample may be carry-over from other donors' samples. In nucleotides, the CDR3 is TGCAGCGTCCGGGACAGGGGGTCTCACAATGAGCAGTTCTTC. It codes for CSVRDRGSHNEQFF.